This T cell receptor beta chain was captured in a study of cytomegalovirus exposure and HLA in healthy donors. Germline CDR1 and CDR2: SGHDT and YYEEEE. V dropped 4 bases and J dropped 10 bases, with 15 bases sitting between them. The CDR3 has 14 residues. Primers: 60 Vbeta forward and 13 Jbeta reverse. Measured with immunoSEQ multiplex PCR; TCRdb has only the in-frame clones, and not every one. Of about 120,000 clones listed, approximately 78% were seen once; the top ten hold 9.5% to 13%. Sample: PBMCs. The chain joins TRBV5-6 to TRBJ1-6, with D maybe TRBD1 (5 bases). This clonotype was obtained from a man aged 25-45 years in good health and CMV-seropositive. DNA of the CDR3: TGTGCCAGCAGCCGGGGCGGAGGGGAATCACCCCTCCACTTT. Translated, it gives CASSRGGGESPLHF.